The sequence of this T cell receptor beta chain was determined in a study of PD-1 and CTLA-4 blockade in melanoma (dated by TCRdb to the early 2020s). Background on the whole study: The study compared how PD-1 blockade and CTLA-4 blockade affected the melanoma-reactive CD8 T cell response in patients with melanoma.

Trimming accounts for 4 bases at V and 5 bases at J, while the number of junction bases matched to no gene is 9. From the germline V gene (reference sequence), CDR1 is SGHNT and CDR2 is YYREEE. The CDR3 has 15 amino acids, counting the end cysteine and phenylalanine. Only the CDR3 portion is preserved as DNA: 45 bases, with reading frame beginning at the first base. Worth noting for this clone: Its antigen specificity is not known. Qualities for individual bases were not recorded, and no much larger clone is one base off.

The method behind the library was the immunoSEQ multiplex PCR assay. TCRdb stores this immuneACCESS table with in-frame sequences only. Part of the clones is absent; in the studies checked, under half of the shortfall reflects unresolved V genes, and no reason is known for the rest. The table for this sample lists about 31,000 clones; approximately 90% of them were counted only once. The leading ten clones occupy 5% to 7.5% of the sample. This TCR came from a human donor with melanoma. The chain joins TRBV5-4 to TRBJ2-1, and TRBD1 matches 7 of the central bases. The sample was CD8+ T cells from peripheral blood, taken from a patient given anti-PD-1 treatment. DNA sequence: TGTGCCAGCAGCCGGCCCGGGACAGACCACAATGAGCAGTTCTTC. The translation is CASSRPGTDHNEQFF.